Following are 9 T cell receptor beta chains from one sample sequenced in a study of control samples from healthy donors and cancer patients. Here immunoSEQ multiplex PCR was the method, and the copy in TCRdb shows in-frame clones only, minus some. The data contain about 20,000 clones, more than 70% of them singletons. Sequencing was performed on PBMCs. The receptors were gathered from a woman aged 55-69 years with head and neck cancer.

The V gene is TRBV29-1, the J gene TRBJ2-1; the match to TRBD1 covers 12 bases. The CDR3 is made up of 14 amino acids. V lost 7 bases and J lost 4; bases outside the gene matches: 5. CDR1 is SQVTM, CDR2 ANQGSEA, per germline. The CDR3 spells CSAGTGGRYNEQFF. Here the CDR3 DNA reads TGCAGCGCTGGGACAGGGGGCAGGTACAATGAGCAGTTCTTC.

V is TRBV29-1 and J is TRBJ2-7; TRBD2 aligns across 8 bases. Germline CDR1 SQVTM, CDR2 ANQGSEA. With V trimmed by 6 bases and J by 4 bases, 5 bases remained unmatched. This CDR3 spans 12 amino acids. The CDR3 DNA reads as TGCAGCGTCATTAGCGGGACATACGAGCAGTACTTC. It encodes CSVISGTYEQYF.

This clone was seen a single time. The rearrangement joins TRBV5-4 to TRBJ2-3, with TRBD2 matching 9 bases. The CDR3 spans 15 residues. V was pared by 2 bases and J by 5 bases, with 6 bases of the junction left unmatched. CDR1 and CDR2 (germline): SGHNT, YYREEE (reference sequence). CDR3 bases: TGTGCCAGCAGCTTCGTATCAGCGGGAGGAGATACGCAGTATTTT. It encodes CASSFVSAGGDTQYF. Variable domain in full (rest from reference TRBV5-4 and TRBJ2-3): ETGVTQSPTHLIKTRGQQVTLRCSSQSGHNTVSWYQQALGQGPQFIFQYYREEENGRGNFPPRFSGLQFPNYSSELNVNALELDDSALYLCASSFVSAGGDTQYFGPGTRLTVL.

In this sample, this clone turned up a few times. This chain joins TRBV5-6 and TRBJ2-7; D gene unclear. Germline CDR1 is SGHDT and CDR2 is YYEEEE. The CDR3 sequence is 16 residues long. The ends were cut back, 3 bases at V and 2 bases at J, with 18 bases in the middle. Here the CDR3 DNA reads TGTGCCAGCAGCTCCCTAAACGATGCCCGGACCTACGAGCAGTACTTC. Amino acids: CASSSLNDARTYEQYF.

The chain links TRBV18 to TRBJ1-1; a possible D gene is TRBD1 (6 bases). Germline assignment: CDR1 KGHSH and CDR2 LQKENI. V dropped 4 bases and J dropped 1 base, with 10 bases sitting between them. The CDR3 extends over 14 amino acids. CDR3 residues: CASSLTTGNTEAFF. CDR3 in DNA: TGTGCCAGCTCACTAACGACAGGGAACACTGAAGCTTTCTTT.

The genes are TRBV3-1 (or the pseudogene TRBV3-2) and TRBJ1-1; 7 bases line up with TRBD1. Losses at the gene ends were 1 base for V and 4 bases for J; bases not matched to a gene: 6. Germline loops: CDR1 LGHDT, CDR2 YNNKEL (reference sequence). The CDR3 runs 15 residues. The CDR3 DNA follows: TGTGCCAGCAGCCAAGTCCCCCGACAGGGCACTGAAGCTTTCTTT. Protein product: CASSQVPRQGTEAFF.

The rearrangement joins TRBV27 to TRBJ1-2; the match to TRBD1 covers 9 bases. Germline CDR1 is MNHEY and CDR2 is SMNVEV (reference sequence). V lost 5 bases and J lost 6; bases outside the gene matches: 10. The length of the CDR3 is 15 residues. CDR3 protein: CASSPRDRALDGYTF. CDR3 sequence (DNA): TGTGCCAGCAGTCCAAGGGACAGGGCTTTAGATGGCTACACCTTC.

The chain recombines TRBV10-3 with TRBJ2-3, with D possibly TRBD1 on 5 matching bases. Looked up from germline, CDR1 is ENHRY and CDR2 is SYGVKD. V shed 3 bases and J shed 4 bases, with 23 bases lying between them. The CDR3 covers 18 residues. The CDR3 nucleotides read TGTGCCATCAGTGATTTTCGTGTACAGACTGGGGCCGCAGATACGCAGTATTTT. It encodes CAISDFRVQTGAADTQYF.

This chain uses TRBV6-6 with TRBJ1-2; D unclear. CDR3 length: 13 amino acids. CDR1 and CDR2 from the germline V gene are MNHNY and SVGAGI (reference sequence). The V gene lost 8 bases and the J gene lost 4 bases, with 14 bases spanning the gap. The CDR3, as DNA: TGTGCCAGCCGAGCGGGAGGAGGCTATGGCTACACCTTC. Amino acid sequence: CASRAGGGYGYTF.